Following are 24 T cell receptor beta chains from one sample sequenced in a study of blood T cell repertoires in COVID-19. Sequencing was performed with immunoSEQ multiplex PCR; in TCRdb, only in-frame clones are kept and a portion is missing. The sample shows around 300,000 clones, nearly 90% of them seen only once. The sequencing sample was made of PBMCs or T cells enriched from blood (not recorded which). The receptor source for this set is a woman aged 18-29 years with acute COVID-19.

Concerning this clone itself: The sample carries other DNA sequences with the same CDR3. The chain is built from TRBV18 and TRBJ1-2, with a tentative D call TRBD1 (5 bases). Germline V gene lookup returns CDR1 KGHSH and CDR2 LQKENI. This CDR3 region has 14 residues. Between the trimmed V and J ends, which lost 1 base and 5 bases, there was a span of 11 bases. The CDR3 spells CASSPQGEGYGYTF. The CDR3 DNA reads TGTGCCAGCTCACCACAAGGGGAGGGGTATGGCTACACCTTC.

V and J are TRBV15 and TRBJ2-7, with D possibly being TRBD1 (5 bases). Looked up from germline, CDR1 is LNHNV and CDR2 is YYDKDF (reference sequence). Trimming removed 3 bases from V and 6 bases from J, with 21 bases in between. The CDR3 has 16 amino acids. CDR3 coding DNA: TGTGCCACCAGCAGTCCAGACAGTCCGACGAGGAGCGAGCAGTACTTC. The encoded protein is CATSSPDSPTRSEQYF.

CDR3 DNA sequence: TGTGCCAGCAGCTCCCGGGACTCTAACACCGGGGAGCTGTTTTTT. Amino acids: CASSSRDSNTGELFF. This rearrangement joins TRBV11-3 to TRBJ2-2, with D possibly TRBD2 on 6 matching bases. The V end was cut by 4 bases, the J end by 2 bases, with 11 bases between. Germline CDR1 is SGHNT and CDR2 is YENEEA. The CDR3 sequence is 15 residues long.

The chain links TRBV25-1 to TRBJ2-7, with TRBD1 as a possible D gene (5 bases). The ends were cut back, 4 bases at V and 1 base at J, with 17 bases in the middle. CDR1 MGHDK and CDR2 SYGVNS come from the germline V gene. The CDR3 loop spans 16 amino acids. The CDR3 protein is CASSGSQAGFSYEQYF. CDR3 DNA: TGTGCCAGCAGTGGCTCCCAGGCAGGGTTTTCCTACGAGCAGTACTTC.

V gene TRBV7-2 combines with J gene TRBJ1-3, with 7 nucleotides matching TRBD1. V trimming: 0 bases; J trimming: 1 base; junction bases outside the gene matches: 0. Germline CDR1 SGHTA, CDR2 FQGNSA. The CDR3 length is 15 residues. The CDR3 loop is CASSLARGSGNTIYF. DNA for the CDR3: TGTGCCAGCAGCTTAGCCAGGGGGTCTGGAAACACCATATATTTT.

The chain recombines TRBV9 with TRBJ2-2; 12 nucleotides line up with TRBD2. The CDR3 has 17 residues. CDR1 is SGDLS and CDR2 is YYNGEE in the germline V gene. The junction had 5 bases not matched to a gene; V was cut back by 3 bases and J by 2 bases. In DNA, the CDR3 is TGTGCCAGCAGCGAGGGGGGACTAGCGGGCAACACCGGGGAGCTGTTTTTT. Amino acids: CASSEGGLAGNTGELFF.

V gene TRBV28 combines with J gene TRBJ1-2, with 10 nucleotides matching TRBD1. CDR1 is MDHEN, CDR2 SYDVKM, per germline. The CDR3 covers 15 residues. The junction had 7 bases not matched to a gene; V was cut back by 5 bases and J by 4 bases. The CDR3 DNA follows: TGTGCCAGCAGTCAAACGACAGGGGGCACCTATGGCTACACCTTC. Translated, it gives CASSQTTGGTYGYTF.

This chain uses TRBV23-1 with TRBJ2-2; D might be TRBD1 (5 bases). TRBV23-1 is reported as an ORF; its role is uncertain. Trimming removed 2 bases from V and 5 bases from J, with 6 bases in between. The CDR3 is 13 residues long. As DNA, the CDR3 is TGCGCCAGCAGTCAACCAGGGACCGGGGAGCTGTTTTTT. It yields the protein CASSQPGTGELFF.

CDR3 DNA sequence: TGTGCCTGGAGTGCATATACAGGGGGCAGATCACCCCTCCACTTT. It encodes CAWSAYTGGRSPLHF. This sequence joins TRBV30 and TRBJ1-6; 9 nucleotides align to TRBD1. CDR1 GTSNPN and CDR2 SVGIG come from the germline V gene (reference sequence). Unmatched junction bases numbered 8, after V lost 1 base and J lost 10 bases. This CDR3 has 15 amino acids.

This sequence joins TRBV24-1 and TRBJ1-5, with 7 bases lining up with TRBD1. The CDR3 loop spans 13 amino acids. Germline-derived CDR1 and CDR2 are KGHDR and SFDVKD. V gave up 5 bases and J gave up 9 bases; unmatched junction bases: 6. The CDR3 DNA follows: TGTGCCACCAGTGGACAGGGTTGGGGGCCCCAGCATTTT. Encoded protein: CATSGQGWGPQHF.

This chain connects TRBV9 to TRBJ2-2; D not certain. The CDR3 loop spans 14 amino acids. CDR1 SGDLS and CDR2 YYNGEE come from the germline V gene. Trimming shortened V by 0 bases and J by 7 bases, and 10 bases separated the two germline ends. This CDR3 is CASSVGGLGGELFF. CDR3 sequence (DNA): TGTGCCAGCAGCGTAGGAGGCCTAGGCGGGGAGCTGTTTTTT.

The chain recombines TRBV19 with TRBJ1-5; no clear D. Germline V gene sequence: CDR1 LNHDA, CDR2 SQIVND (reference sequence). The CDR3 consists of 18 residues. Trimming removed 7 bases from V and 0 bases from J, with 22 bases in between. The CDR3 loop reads CASTSGARGLYSNQPQHF. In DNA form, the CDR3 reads TGTGCCAGTACCTCCGGAGCTAGAGGGTTGTATAGCAATCAGCCCCAGCATTTT.

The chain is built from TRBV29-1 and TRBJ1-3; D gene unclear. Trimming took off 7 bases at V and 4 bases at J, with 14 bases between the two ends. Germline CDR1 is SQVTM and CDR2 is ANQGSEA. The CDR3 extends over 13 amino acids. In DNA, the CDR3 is TGCAGCGCCGAAATACAGTGGGGAAACACCATATATTTT. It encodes CSAEIQWGNTIYF.

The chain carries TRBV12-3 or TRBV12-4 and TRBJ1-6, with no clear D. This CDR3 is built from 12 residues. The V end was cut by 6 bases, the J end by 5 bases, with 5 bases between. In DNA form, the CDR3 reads TGTGCCAGCAGGACTCATAATTCACCCCTCCACTTT. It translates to CASRTHNSPLHF.

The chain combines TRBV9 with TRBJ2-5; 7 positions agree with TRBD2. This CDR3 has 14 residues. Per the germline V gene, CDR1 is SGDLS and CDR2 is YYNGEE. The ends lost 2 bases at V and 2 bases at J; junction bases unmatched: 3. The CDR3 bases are TGTGCCAGCAGCGTGGGAGCGGGGCAAGAGACCCAGTACTTC. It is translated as CASSVGAGQETQYF.

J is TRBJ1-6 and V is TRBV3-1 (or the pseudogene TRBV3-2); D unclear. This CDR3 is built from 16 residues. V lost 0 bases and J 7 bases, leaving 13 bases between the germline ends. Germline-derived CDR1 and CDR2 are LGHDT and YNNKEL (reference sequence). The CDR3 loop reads CASSQDWLKNNSPLHF. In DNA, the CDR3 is TGTGCCAGCAGCCAAGATTGGCTCAAGAACAATTCACCCCTCCACTTT.

The CDR3 bases are TGCGCCAGCAGCCGAGACAGCTACTATGGCTACACCTTC. It encodes CASSRDSYYGYTF. The rearrangement joins TRBV5-1 to TRBJ1-2; maybe TRBD1 (5 bases). The V end was cut by 4 bases, the J end by 3 bases, with 10 bases between. CDR1 is SGHRS and CDR2 is YFSETQ in the germline V gene. The CDR3 spans 13 residues. Full variable domain (rest looked up from reference TRBV5-1 and TRBJ1-2): KAGVTQTPRYLIKTRGQQVTLSCSPISGHRSVSWYQQTPGQGLQFLFEYFSETQRNKGNFPGRFSGRQFSNSRSEMNVSTLELGDSALYLCASSRDSYYGYTFGSGTRLTVV.

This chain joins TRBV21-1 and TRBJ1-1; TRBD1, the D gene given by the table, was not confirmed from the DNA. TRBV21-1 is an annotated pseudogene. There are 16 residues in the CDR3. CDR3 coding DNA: TGTGCCAGCAGCAAAGTAGTACGGACAGAGAACACTGAAGCTTTCTTT. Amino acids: CASSKVVRTENTEAFF.

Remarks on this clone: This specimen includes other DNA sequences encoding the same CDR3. The CDR3 DNA reads TGTGCCAGCAGCCCCCGGGACAGCTACGAGCAGTACTTC. It yields the protein CASSPRDSYEQYF. The chain combines TRBV14 with TRBJ2-7; 7 bases are a match to TRBD1. The germline CDR1 and CDR2 sequences are SGHDN and FVKESK. CDR3 size: 13 residues. Trimming at V came to 4 bases and at J to 3 bases, leaving 3 bases not matched to a gene. The variable domain in full, with the rest retrieved from reference TRBV14 and TRBJ2-7, is EAGVTQFPSHSVIEKGQTVTLRCDPISGHDNLYWYRRVMGKEIKFLLHFVKESKQDESGMPNNRFLAERTGGTYSTLKVQPAELEDSGVYFCASSPRDSYEQYFGPGTRLTVT.

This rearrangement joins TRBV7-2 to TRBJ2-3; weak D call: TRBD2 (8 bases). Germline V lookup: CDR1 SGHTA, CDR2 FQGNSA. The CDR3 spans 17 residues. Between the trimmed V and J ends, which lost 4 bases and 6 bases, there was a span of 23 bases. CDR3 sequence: CASSSLPRTSRGDTQYF. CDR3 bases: TGTGCCAGCAGCTCCCTACCCAGGACTAGCAGGGGGGATACGCAGTATTTT.

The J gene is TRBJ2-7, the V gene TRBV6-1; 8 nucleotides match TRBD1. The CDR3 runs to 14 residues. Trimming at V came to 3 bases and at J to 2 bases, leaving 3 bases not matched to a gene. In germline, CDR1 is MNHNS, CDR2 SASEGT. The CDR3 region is CASSDRGLTYEQYF. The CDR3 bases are TGTGCCAGCAGTGACAGGGGGCTGACCTACGAGCAGTACTTC.

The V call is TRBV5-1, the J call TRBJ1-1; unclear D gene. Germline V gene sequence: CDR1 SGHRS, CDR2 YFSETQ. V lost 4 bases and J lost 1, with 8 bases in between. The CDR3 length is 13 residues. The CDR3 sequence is CASSPDSNTEAFF. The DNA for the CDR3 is TGCGCCAGCAGCCCGGACTCGAACACTGAAGCTTTCTTT.

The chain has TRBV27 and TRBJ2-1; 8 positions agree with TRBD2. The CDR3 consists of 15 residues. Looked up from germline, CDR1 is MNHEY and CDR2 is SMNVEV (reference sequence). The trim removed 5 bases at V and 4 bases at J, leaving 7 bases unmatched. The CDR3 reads CASSRIAGPYNEQFF. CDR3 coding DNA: TGTGCCAGCAGTCGCATAGCGGGACCGTACAATGAGCAGTTCTTC.

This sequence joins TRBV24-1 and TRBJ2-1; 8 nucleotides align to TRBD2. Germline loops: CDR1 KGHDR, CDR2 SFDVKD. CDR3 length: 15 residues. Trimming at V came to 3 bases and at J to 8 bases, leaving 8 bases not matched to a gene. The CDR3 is CATSDPGTRTDEQFF. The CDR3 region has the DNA TGTGCCACCAGTGATCCAGGGACTAGGACTGATGAGCAGTTCTTC.